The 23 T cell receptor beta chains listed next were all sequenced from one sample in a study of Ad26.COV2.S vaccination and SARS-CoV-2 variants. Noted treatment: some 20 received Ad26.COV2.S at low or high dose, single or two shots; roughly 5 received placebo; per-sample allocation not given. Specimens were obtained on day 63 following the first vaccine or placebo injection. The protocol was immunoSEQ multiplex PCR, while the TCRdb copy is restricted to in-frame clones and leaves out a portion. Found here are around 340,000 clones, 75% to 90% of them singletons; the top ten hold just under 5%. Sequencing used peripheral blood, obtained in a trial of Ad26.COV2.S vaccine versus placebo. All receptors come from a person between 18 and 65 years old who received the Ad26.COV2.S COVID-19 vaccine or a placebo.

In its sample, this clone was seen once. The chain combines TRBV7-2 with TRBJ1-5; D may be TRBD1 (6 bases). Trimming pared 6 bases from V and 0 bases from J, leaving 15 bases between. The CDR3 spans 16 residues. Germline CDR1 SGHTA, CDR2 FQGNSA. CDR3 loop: CASSLQGFGSNQPQHF. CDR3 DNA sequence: TGTGCCAGCAGTCTACAGGGTTTCGGTAGCAATCAGCCCCAGCATTTT.

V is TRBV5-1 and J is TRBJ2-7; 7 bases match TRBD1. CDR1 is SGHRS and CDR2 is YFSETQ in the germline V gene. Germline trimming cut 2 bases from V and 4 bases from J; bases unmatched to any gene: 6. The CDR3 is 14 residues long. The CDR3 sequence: CASSLGGSGYEQYF. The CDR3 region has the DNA TGCGCCAGCAGCTTAGGGGGCAGTGGGTACGAGCAGTACTTC.

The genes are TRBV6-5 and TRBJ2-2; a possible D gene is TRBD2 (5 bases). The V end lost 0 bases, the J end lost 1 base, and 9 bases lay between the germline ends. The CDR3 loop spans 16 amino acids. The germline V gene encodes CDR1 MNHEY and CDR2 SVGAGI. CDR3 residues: CASSYSTMGNTGELFF. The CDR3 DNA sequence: TGTGCCAGCAGTTACTCGACTATGGGGAACACCGGGGAGCTGTTTTTT.

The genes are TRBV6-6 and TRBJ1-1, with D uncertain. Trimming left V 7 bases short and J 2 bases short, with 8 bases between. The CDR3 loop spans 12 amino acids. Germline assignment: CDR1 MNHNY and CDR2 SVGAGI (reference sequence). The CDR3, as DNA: TGTGCCAGCACTTCAGACAACACTGAAGCTTTCTTT. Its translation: CASTSDNTEAFF.

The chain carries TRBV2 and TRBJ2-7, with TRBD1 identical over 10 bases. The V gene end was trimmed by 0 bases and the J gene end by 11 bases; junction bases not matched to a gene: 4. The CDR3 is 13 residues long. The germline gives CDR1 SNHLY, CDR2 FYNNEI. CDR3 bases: TGTGCCAGCAGTGAAGCGTCGGGACAGGGGAAGTACTTC. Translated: CASSEASGQGKYF.

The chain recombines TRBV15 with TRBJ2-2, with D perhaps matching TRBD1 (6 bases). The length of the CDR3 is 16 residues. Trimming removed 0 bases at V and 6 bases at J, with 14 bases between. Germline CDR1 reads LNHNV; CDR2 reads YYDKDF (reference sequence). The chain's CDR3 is CATSRDRGLRAGELFF. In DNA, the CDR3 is TGTGCCACCAGCAGAGATAGGGGGTTACGGGCCGGGGAGCTGTTTTTT. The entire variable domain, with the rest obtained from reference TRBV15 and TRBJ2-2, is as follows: DAMVIQNPRYQVTQFGKPVTLSCSQTLNHNVMYWYQQKSSQAPKLLFHYYDKDFNNEADTPDNFQSRRPNTSFCFLDIRSPGLGDTAMYLCATSRDRGLRAGELFFGEGSRLTVL.

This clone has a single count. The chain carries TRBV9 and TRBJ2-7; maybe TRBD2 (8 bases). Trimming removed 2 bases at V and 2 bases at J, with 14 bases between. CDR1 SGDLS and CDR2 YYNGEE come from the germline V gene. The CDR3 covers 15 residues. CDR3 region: CASSVGGGTAYEQYF. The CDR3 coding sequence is TGTGCCAGCAGCGTGGGCGGGGGGACAGCCTACGAGCAGTACTTC.

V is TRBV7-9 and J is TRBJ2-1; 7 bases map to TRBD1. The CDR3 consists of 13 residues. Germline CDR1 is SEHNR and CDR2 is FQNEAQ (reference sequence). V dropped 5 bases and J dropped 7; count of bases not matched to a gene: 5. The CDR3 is CASSTHRGNEQFF. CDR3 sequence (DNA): TGTGCCAGCAGCACTCACAGGGGAAATGAGCAGTTCTTC.

The CDR3 DNA follows: TGTGCCAGCTCCCGGAGGGAGGATTTGGATGGCTACACCTTC. Protein sequence: CASSRREDLDGYTF. The gene calls are TRBV18 and TRBJ1-2; D is unresolved. Germline V lookup: CDR1 KGHSH, CDR2 LQKENI. Deletions cut 6 bases from V and 6 bases from J, with 17 bases between. The CDR3 is 14 amino acids.

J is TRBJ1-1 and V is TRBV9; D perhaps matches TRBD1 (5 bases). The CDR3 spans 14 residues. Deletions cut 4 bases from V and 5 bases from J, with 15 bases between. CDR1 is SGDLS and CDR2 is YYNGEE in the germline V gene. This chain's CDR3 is CASSPSSRETEAFF. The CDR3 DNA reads TGTGCCAGCAGCCCCTCCTCCAGGGAAACTGAAGCTTTCTTT.

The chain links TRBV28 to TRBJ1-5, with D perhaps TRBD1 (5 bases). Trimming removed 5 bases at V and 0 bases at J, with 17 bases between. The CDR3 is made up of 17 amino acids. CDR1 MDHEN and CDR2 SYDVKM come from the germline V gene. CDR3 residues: CASSPGRGGVSNQPQHF. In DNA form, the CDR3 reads TGTGCCAGCAGTCCCGGGAGGGGCGGGGTTAGCAATCAGCCCCAGCATTTT.

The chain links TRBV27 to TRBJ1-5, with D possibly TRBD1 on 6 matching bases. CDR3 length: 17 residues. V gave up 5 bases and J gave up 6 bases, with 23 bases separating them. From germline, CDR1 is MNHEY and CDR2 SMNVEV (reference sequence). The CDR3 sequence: CASSATRRGQLGQPQHF. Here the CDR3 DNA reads TGTGCCAGCAGTGCAACGCGACGGGGGCAGTTAGGTCAGCCCCAGCATTTT.

The CDR3 reads CSVGSGPNNNEQFF. CDR3 DNA: TGCAGCGTTGGTTCGGGACCGAATAACAATGAGCAGTTCTTC. The chain links TRBV29-1 to TRBJ2-1, with D tentatively TRBD1 or TRBD2 (5 bases each). The CDR3 extends over 14 amino acids. Germline V gene lookup returns CDR1 SQVTM and CDR2 ANQGSEA. V gave up 4 bases and J gave up 5 bases, with 15 bases separating them.

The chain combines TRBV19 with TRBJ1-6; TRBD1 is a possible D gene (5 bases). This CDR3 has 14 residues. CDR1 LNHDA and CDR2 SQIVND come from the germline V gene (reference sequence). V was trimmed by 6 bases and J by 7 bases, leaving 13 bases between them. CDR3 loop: CASSYGTENSPLHF. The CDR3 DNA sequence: TGTGCCAGTAGCTACGGGACGGAGAATTCACCCCTCCACTTT. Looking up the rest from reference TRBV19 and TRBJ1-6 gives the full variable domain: DGGITQSPKYLFRKEGQNVTLSCEQNLNHDAMYWYRQDPGQGLRLIYYSQIVNDFQKGDIAEGYSVSREKKESFPLTVTSAQKNPTAFYLCASSYGTENSPLHFGNGTRLTVT.

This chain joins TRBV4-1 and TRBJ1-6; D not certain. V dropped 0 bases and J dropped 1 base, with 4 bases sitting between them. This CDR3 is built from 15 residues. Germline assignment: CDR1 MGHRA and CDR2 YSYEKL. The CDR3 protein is CASSQDVSYNSPLHF. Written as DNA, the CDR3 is TGCGCCAGCAGCCAAGACGTATCCTATAATTCACCCCTCCACTTT.

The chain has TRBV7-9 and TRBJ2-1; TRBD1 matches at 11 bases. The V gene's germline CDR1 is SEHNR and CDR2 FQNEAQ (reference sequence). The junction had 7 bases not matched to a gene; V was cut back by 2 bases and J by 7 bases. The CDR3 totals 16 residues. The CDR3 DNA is TGTGCCAGCAGCTTACCCGGGACAGGGGGTTCGAATGAGCAGTTCTTC. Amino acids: CASSLPGTGGSNEQFF.

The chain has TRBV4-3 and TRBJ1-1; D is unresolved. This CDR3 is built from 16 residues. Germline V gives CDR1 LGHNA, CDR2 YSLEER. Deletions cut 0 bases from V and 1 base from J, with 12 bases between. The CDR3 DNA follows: TGCGCCAGCAGCCAAGATCGGTTTCGTTCGAACACTGAAGCTTTCTTT. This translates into CASSQDRFRSNTEAFF.

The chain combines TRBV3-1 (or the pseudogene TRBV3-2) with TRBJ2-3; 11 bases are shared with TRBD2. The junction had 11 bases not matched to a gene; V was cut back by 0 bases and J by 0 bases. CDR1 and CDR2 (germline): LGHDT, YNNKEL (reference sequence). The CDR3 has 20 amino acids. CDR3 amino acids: CASSQERAGLAASSTDTQYF. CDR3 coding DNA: TGTGCCAGCAGCCAAGAAAGGGCGGGACTAGCGGCCTCTAGCACAGATACGCAGTATTTT.

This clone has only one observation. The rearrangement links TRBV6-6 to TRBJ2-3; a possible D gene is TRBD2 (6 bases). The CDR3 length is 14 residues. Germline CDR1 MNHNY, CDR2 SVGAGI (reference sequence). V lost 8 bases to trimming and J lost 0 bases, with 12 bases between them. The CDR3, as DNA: TGTGCCAGCCAGTTTAGCGGAAGCACAGATACGCAGTATTTT. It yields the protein CASQFSGSTDTQYF.

The CDR3, as DNA: TGCGCCAGCAGCCAAGTAGCGGGCCCCCAATACGAGCAGTACTTC. Protein: CASSQVAGPQYEQYF. J is TRBJ2-7 and V is TRBV4-1, with 7 bases that match TRBD2. This CDR3 is 15 amino acids long. Trimming at V came to 1 base and at J to 4 bases, leaving 7 bases not matched to a gene. Per germline, CDR1 MGHRA and CDR2 YSYEKL.

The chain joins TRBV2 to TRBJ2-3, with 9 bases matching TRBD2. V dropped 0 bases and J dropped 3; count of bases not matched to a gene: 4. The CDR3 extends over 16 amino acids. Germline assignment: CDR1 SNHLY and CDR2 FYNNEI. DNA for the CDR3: TGTGCCAGCAGTGAAGCGCCAGCGGGAGGAACAGATACGCAGTATTTT. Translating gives CASSEAPAGGTDTQYF.

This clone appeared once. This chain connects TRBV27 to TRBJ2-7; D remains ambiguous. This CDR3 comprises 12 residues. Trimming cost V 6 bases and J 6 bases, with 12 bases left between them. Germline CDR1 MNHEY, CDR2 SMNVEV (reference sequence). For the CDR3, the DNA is TGTGCCAGCAGCCACCCCGGTGGCGAGCAGTACTTC. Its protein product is CASSHPGGEQYF.

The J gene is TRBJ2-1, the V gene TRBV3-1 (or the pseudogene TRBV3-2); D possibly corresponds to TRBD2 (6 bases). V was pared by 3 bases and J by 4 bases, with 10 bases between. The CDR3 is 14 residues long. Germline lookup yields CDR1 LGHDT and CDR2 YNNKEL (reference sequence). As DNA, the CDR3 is TGTGCCAGCAGCCATGGGACTGGGTACAATGAGCAGTTCTTC. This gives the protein CASSHGTGYNEQFF.